The table lists the clone carrying this TCR beta chain with a few counts. The entry originates in a study of response to subunit inactivated influenza vaccine. The CDR3 spans 15 residues. V lost 3 bases to trimming and J lost 2 bases; unmatched junction nucleotides: 3. Germline CDR1 is ENHRY and CDR2 is SYGVKD. Via MiXCR, TCRdb re-called the RT-PCR reads, giving one row per CDR3 protein. The data show approximately 520,000 distinct CDR3 sequences, around 25% seen once. This rearrangement joins TRBV10-3 to TRBJ2-1, with 8 bases fitting TRBD2. Sample: CD4+ T cells sorted from PBMCs, taken approximately 5 days after vaccination. The source is a man in his fifties or sixties who received an inactivated influenza vaccine. The CDR3 DNA reads TGTGCCATCAGTGAACCGGGAGGGCCCTACAATGAGCAGTTCTTC. Translation: CAISEPGGPYNEQFF.